Listed here are 21 T cell receptor beta chains from one sample, sequenced in a study of spatial heterogeneity in lung cancer. The time point denotes: sample taken at primary tumor resection. Researchers sequenced whole RNA taken from tumor, nontumor lung or frozen PBMC without sorting. TCRdb fed the 5' RACE reads into MiXCR, producing one record per CDR3 protein. The sample carries some 100,000 distinct CDR3 sequences, 7% to 9% recorded once. Sequenced material: PBMCs, taken at surgery. These receptor sequences come from a male donor with early-stage non-small cell lung cancer.

This clonotype occurred a few times. The chain employs TRBV28 and TRBJ2-1, with 11 nucleotides matching TRBD2. V was pared by 3 bases and J by 5 bases, with 9 bases of the junction left unmatched. The CDR3 runs 17 residues. Germline values: CDR1 MDHEN, CDR2 SYDVKM. The CDR3 region has the DNA TGTGCCAGCAGTTTCCCTTCACGACTAGCGGGGAACAATGAGCAGTTCTTC. The encoded protein is CASSFPSRLAGNNEQFF. The whole variable domain, remainder taken from reference TRBV28 and TRBJ2-1, is DVKVTQSSRYLVKRTGEKVFLECVQDMDHENMFWYRQDPGLGLRLIYFSYDVKMKEKGDIPEGYSVSREKKERFSLILESASTNQTSMYLCASSFPSRLAGNNEQFFGPGTRLTVL.

This clonotype was detected a few times. The V call is TRBV20-1, the J call TRBJ2-3; 10 bases are a match to TRBD2. The germline gives CDR1 DFQATT, CDR2 SNEGSKA (reference sequence). CDR3 length: 14 amino acids. Trimming removed 2 bases from V and 6 bases from J; junction bases left unmatched: 5. The CDR3 bases are TGCAGTGCTAGATCCATTAGCGGGAGGGATACGCAGTATTTT. Its protein is CSARSISGRDTQYF.

This clonotype occurred many times. This CDR3 reads CASSTRGWNQPQHF. Here the CDR3 DNA reads TGTGCCAGCAGTACACGGGGATGGAATCAGCCCCAGCATTTT. The chain joins TRBV12-3 or TRBV12-4 to TRBJ1-5; D remains ambiguous. V was cut by 5 bases and J by 4 bases, with 12 bases left in between. This CDR3 region has 14 residues.

This clonotype was seen at least ten times. The genes are TRBV28 and TRBJ2-5; D is unclear. In germline, CDR1 is MDHEN, CDR2 SYDVKM. Trimming cost V 6 bases and J 0 bases, with 8 bases left between them. CDR3 length equals 13 residues. The CDR3 DNA sequence: TGTGCCAGCAGCACATCGTACCAAGAGACCCAGTACTTC. Protein sequence: CASSTSYQETQYF.

This clonotype was observed at least ten times. The V gene is TRBV20-1, the J gene TRBJ1-5; no firm D call. Trimming cost V 6 bases and J 0 bases, with 12 bases left between them. This CDR3 has 14 amino acids. The germline gives CDR1 DFQATT, CDR2 SNEGSKA (reference sequence). The chain's CDR3 is CSASFTDSNQPQHF. The CDR3 nucleotides read TGCAGTGCATCGTTTACGGATAGCAATCAGCCCCAGCATTTT.

This clonotype was counted at least ten times. The V and J genes are TRBV5-1 and TRBJ2-5; the D gene is possibly TRBD2 (5 bases). Trimming took off 1 base at V and 5 bases at J, with 9 bases between the two ends. The CDR3 covers 13 residues. CDR1 is SGHRS, CDR2 YFSETQ, per germline. The DNA for the CDR3 is TGCGCCAGCAGCTTGTCGGGGTTTGAGACCCAGTACTTC. This codes for CASSLSGFETQYF.

This clonotype was counted a few times. The V call is TRBV6-2 or TRBV6-3, the J call TRBJ2-7; 7 bases match TRBD1. The CDR3 is 12 residues long. Germline values: CDR1 MNHEY, CDR2 SVGEGT. V was clipped by 6 bases and J by 5 bases; unmatched bases: 4. The CDR3 is CASRTGVHEQYF. The CDR3 DNA is TGTGCCAGCAGAACAGGGGTCCACGAGCAGTACTTC.

This clonotype was counted ten times or more. V and J are TRBV6-2 or TRBV6-3 and TRBJ1-5; no reliable D call. The CDR3 totals 12 residues. Between the trimmed V and J ends, which lost 2 bases and 5 bases, there was a span of 4 bases. CDR1 is MNHEY and CDR2 is SVGEGT in the germline V gene. CDR3 in DNA: TGTGCCAGCAGTTACAGGGATCAGCCCCAGCATTTT. Encoded protein: CASSYRDQPQHF.

The chain is built from TRBV12-3 or TRBV12-4 and TRBJ1-3; D uncertain. Trimming removed 3 bases from V and 7 bases from J, with 13 bases in between. CDR3 size: 14 residues. CDR3 sequence: CASSFWRRGNTIYF. CDR3 bases: TGTGCCAGCAGTTTCTGGCGGCGGGGTAACACCATATATTTT.

This clonotype was seen a few times. The gene calls are TRBV11-2 and TRBJ2-7; D is unresolved. Trimming shortened V by 6 bases and J by 2 bases, and 11 bases separated the two germline ends. Germline CDR1 is SGHAT and CDR2 is FQNNGV. The CDR3 consists of 13 residues. The CDR3 region has the DNA TGTGCCAGCAGTAGGGCAGGTACCTACGAGCAGTACTTC. Residues: CASSRAGTYEQYF.

This clonotype occurred many times. This chain connects TRBV7-2 to TRBJ1-6; the D gene is possibly TRBD1 (5 bases). Germline V CDR1 and CDR2: SGHTA, FQGNSA. This CDR3 is 16 amino acids long. V was trimmed by 1 base and J by 8 bases, leaving 15 bases between them. In nucleotides, the CDR3 is TGTGCCAGCAGCTTAGTTTGGGGGTCGGGGTATTCACCCCTCCACTTT. This codes for CASSLVWGSGYSPLHF.

This clonotype came up a few times. The chain couples TRBV13 to TRBJ1-4, with TRBD1 identical over 8 bases. The germline gives CDR1 PRHDT, CDR2 FYEKMQ (reference sequence). The CDR3 contains 13 residues. V dropped 6 bases and J dropped 5; count of bases not matched to a gene: 2. CDR3 sequence: CASRRTGNEKLFF. The CDR3 nucleotides read TGTGCCAGCAGGCGGACAGGGAATGAAAAACTGTTTTTT.

The V call is TRBV20-1, the J call TRBJ2-1, with D possibly being TRBD2 (6 bases). The germline gives CDR1 DFQATT, CDR2 SNEGSKA (reference sequence). V lost 3 bases and J lost 7, with 13 bases in between. The CDR3 extends over 13 amino acids. This CDR3 is CSASDGGRNEQFF. In DNA form, the CDR3 reads TGCAGTGCTAGCGACGGGGGTCGAAATGAGCAGTTCTTC.

This clonotype was detected a few times. The rearrangement uses TRBV10-3 and TRBJ2-5; the match to TRBD1 covers 8 bases. Unmatched junction bases numbered 10, after V lost 6 bases and J lost 4 bases. Germline CDR1 is ENHRY and CDR2 is SYGVKD. The CDR3 length is 15 residues. The CDR3 spells CAISADRGLGETQYF. Here the CDR3 DNA reads TGTGCCATCAGCGCCGACAGGGGTCTGGGAGAGACCCAGTACTTC.

This clonotype turned up a few times. Written as DNA, the CDR3 is TGTGCCAGCAGACTCAGGGGAAATGAGCAGTTCTTC. Translation: CASRLRGNEQFF. V usage is TRBV5-6 and J usage is TRBJ2-1, with D possibly being TRBD1 (6 bases). V was shortened by 5 bases and J by 7 bases, with 10 bases between the two germline ends. In germline, CDR1 is SGHDT, CDR2 YYEEEE. The CDR3 consists of 12 residues. Using reference TRBV5-6 and TRBJ2-1 for the parts outside the CDR3, the full variable domain is DAGVTQSPTHLIKTRGQQVTLRCSPKSGHDTVSWYQQALGQGPQFIFQYYEEEERQRGNFPDRFSGHQFPNYSSELNVNALLLGDSALYLCASRLRGNEQFFGPGTRLTVL.

This clonotype was recorded at least ten times. The CDR3 region has the DNA TGTGCCAGCAGTTTAGGACTAGGCGCGAACACCGGGGAGCTGTTTTTT. Protein: CASSLGLGANTGELFF. This sequence joins TRBV2 and TRBJ2-2, with 7 bases identical to TRBD2. Germline trimming cut 5 bases from V and 0 bases from J; bases unmatched to any gene: 6. The CDR3 consists of 16 residues. Germline V gives CDR1 SNHLY, CDR2 FYNNEI.

This clonotype has more than one count but fewer than ten. This chain connects TRBV28 to TRBJ1-5; 7 bases line up with TRBD1. Germline V gene lookup returns CDR1 MDHEN and CDR2 SYDVKM. The length of the CDR3 is 15 residues. Germline trimming cut 2 bases from V and 6 bases from J; bases unmatched to any gene: 7. The CDR3 spells CASSLTPQGSQPQHF. The CDR3 nucleotides are TGTGCCAGCAGTTTAACTCCACAGGGGAGTCAGCCCCAGCATTTT.

This clonotype was recorded many times. This sequence joins TRBV3-1 and TRBJ1-6; D not resolved. From germline, CDR1 is LGHDT and CDR2 YNNKEL (reference sequence). V lost 3 bases and J 7 bases, leaving 7 bases between the germline ends. The CDR3 loop spans 13 amino acids. CDR3 amino acids: CASSHPGNSPLHF. CDR3 sequence (DNA): TGTGCCAGCAGCCACCCGGGAAATTCACCCCTCCACTTT.

Only a few counts were recorded for this clonotype. The J gene is TRBJ2-5, the V gene TRBV5-1; weak D call: TRBD2 (6 bases). Germline V gene sequence: CDR1 SGHRS, CDR2 YFSETQ. The CDR3 loop spans 14 amino acids. The V end was cut by 4 bases, the J end by 2 bases, with 12 bases between. The CDR3 protein is CASSKGLQQETQYF. CDR3 bases: TGCGCCAGCAGCAAGGGACTCCAACAAGAGACCCAGTACTTC.

The CDR3 sequence: CASSVAPGGSTGELFF. The DNA for the CDR3 is TGTGCCAGCAGCGTAGCACCCGGCGGGAGCACCGGGGAGCTGTTTTTT. The chain employs TRBV9 and TRBJ2-2; 7 nucleotides match TRBD2. The CDR3 covers 16 residues. The junction had 6 bases not matched to a gene; V was cut back by 0 bases and J by 4 bases. Germline V gene sequence: CDR1 SGDLS, CDR2 YYNGEE.

A few counts support this clonotype. The chain recombines TRBV6-5 with TRBJ2-1; TRBD1 is a possible D gene (6 bases). CDR3 length: 14 residues. The V and J ends lost 5 bases and 4 bases respectively, with 12 bases between them. Germline values: CDR1 MNHEY, CDR2 SVGAGI. This CDR3 reads CASSPGVGYNEQFF. The CDR3 bases are TGTGCCAGCAGTCCAGGGGTGGGGTACAATGAGCAGTTCTTC.